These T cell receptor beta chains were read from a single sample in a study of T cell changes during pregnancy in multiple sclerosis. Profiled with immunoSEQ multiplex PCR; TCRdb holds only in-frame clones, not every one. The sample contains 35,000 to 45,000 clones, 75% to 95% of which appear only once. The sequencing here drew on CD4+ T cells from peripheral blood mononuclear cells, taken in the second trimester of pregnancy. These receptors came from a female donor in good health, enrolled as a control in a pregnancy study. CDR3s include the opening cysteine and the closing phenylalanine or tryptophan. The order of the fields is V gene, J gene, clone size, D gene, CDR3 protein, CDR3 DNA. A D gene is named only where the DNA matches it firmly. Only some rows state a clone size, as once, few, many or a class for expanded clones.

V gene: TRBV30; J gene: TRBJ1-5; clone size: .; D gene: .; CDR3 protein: CAWSTRTVSNQPQHF; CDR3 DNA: TGTGCCTGGAGTACTCGGACAGTTAGCAATCAGCCCCAGCATTTT
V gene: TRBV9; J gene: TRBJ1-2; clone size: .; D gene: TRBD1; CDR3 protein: CASSAATGVGGYTF; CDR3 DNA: TGTGCCAGCAGCGCCGCCACAGGGGTGGGTGGCTACACCTTC
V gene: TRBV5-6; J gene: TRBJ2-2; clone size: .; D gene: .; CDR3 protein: CASSPVAGRPGELFF; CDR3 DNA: TGTGCCAGCAGCCCCGTGGCAGGGCGACCCGGGGAGCTGTTTTTT
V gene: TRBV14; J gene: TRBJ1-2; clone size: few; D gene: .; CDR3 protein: CASSPQGKNYGYTF; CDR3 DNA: TGTGCCAGCAGCCCTCAGGGTAAAAACTATGGCTACACCTTC
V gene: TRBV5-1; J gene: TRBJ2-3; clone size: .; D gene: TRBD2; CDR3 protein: CASSLVEREWTDTQYF; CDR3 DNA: TGCGCCAGCAGCTTGGTGGAGCGGGAGTGGACAGATACGCAGTATTTT
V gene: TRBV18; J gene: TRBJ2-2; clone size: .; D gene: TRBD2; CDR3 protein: CASSPRFIGGAGELFF; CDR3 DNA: TGTGCCAGCTCACCACGGTTCATCGGGGGGGCCGGGGAGCTGTTTTTT
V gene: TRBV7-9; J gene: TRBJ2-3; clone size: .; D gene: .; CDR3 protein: CASSLRRQVDRATDTQYF; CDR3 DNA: TGTGCCAGCAGCTTACGTCGTCAGGTAGACAGAGCCACAGATACGCAGTATTTT
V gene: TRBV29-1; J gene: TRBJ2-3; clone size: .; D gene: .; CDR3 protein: CSVVERGTDTQYF; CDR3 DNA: TGCAGCGTTGTTGAGAGGGGCACAGATACGCAGTATTTT
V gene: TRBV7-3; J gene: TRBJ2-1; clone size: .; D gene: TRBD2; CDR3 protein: CASSLRLANEQFF; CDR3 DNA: TGTGCCAGCAGCTTAAGACTAGCTAATGAGCAGTTCTTC
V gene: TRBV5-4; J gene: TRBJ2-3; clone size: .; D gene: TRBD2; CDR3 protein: CASSLDYTSVSTDTQYF; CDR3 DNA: TGTGCCAGCAGCTTGGACTATACTAGCGTAAGCACAGATACGCAGTATTTT
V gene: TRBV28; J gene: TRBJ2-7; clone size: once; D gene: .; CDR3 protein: CASSLRLNAEQYF; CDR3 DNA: TGTGCCAGCAGTTTACGACTTAACGCCGAGCAGTACTTC
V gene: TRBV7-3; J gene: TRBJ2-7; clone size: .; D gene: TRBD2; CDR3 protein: CASSLRGGSSYEQYF; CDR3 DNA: TGTGCCAGCAGCTTAAGGGGCGGGAGCTCCTACGAGCAGTACTTC
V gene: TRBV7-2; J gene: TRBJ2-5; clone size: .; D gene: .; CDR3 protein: CASSLVLLETQYF; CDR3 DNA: TGTGCCAGCAGCTTAGTCCTACTAGAGACCCAGTACTTC
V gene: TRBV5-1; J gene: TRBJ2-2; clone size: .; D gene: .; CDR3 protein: CASSLGSTNTGELFF; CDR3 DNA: TGCGCCAGCAGCTTGGGAAGCACGAACACCGGGGAGCTGTTTTTT
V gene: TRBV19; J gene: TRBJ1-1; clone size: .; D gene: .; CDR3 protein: CASSISTKNTEAFF; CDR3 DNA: TGTGCCAGTAGTATATCCACAAAGAACACTGAAGCTTTCTTT
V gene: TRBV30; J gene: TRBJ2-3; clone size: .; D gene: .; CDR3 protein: CAWSVGGEEYF; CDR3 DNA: TGTGCCTGGAGTGTAGGTGGAGAGGAGTATTTT
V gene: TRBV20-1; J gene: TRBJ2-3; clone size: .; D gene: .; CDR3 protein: CSARWTDTQYF; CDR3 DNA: TGCAGTGCTCGGTGGACAGATACGCAGTATTTT
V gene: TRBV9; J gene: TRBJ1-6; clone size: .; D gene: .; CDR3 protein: CASSAAPSSYNSPLHF; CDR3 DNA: TGTGCCAGCAGCGCTGCCCCCAGCTCCTATAATTCACCCCTCCACTTT
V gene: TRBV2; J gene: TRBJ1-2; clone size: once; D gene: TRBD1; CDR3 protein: CASRLTGGNYGYTF; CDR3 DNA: TGTGCCAGCAGGTTGACAGGGGGCAACTATGGCTACACCTTC
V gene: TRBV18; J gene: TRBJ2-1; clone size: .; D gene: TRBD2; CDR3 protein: CASSRSGGSYNEQFF; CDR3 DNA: TGTGCCAGCTCCCGTAGCGGGGGCTCCTACAATGAGCAGTTCTTC
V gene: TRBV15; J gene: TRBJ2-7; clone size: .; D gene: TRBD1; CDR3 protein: CATSRVQGHEQYF; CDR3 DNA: TGTGCCACCAGCAGGGTACAGGGGCACGAGCAGTACTTC
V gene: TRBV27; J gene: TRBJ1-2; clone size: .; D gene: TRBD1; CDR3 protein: CASKGQGSGYTF; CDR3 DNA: TGTGCCAGCAAGGGACAGGGTTCCGGCTACACCTTC
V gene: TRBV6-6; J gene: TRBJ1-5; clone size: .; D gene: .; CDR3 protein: CASSLGAPGQPQHF; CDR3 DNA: TGTGCCAGCAGCCTAGGGGCACCGGGTCAGCCCCAGCATTTT
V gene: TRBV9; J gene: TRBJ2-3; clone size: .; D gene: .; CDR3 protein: CASSVLGVSSDTQYF; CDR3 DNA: TGTGCCAGCAGCGTATTAGGGGTCAGCTCAGATACGCAGTATTTT
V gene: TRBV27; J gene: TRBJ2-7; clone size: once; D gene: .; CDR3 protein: CASRSRSSYEQYF; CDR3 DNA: TGTGCCAGCAGGTCTAGGAGCTCCTACGAGCAGTACTTC
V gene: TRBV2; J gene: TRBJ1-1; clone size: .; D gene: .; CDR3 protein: CASRGPLGNTEAFF; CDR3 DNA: TGTGCCAGCAGGGGCCCGCTGGGTAACACTGAAGCTTTCTTT
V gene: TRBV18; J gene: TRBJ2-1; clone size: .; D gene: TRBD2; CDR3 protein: CASSLSTSGTYNEQFF; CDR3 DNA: TGTGCCAGCTCACTATCGACTAGCGGGACCTACAATGAGCAGTTCTTC
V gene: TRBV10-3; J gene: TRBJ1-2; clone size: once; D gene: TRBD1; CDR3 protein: CAITPDRQQYGYTF; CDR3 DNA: TGTGCCATCACGCCGGACAGGCAACAATATGGCTACACCTTC
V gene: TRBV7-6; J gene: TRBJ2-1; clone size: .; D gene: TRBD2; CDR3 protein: CASSLNPPAGAVSNEQFF; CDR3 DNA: TGTGCCAGCAGCTTAAATCCTCCGGCGGGAGCGGTTAGTAATGAGCAGTTCTTC
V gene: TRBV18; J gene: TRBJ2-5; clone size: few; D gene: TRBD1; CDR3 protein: CASSPDREETQYF; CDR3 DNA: TGTGCCAGCTCACCGGACAGGGAAGAGACCCAGTACTTC
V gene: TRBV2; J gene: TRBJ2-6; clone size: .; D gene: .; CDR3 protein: CASSVGGSGANVLTF; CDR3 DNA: TGTGCCAGCAGCGTAGGGGGCTCTGGGGCCAACGTCCTGACTTTC
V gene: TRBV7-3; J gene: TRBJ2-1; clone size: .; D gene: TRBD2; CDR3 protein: CASSPPGTTYNEQFF; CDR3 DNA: TGTGCCAGCAGCCCCCCGGGGACTACATACAATGAGCAGTTCTTC
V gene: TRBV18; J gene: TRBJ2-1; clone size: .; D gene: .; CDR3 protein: CASSPVEGNEQFF; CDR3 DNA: TGTGCCAGCTCACCAGTGGAGGGTAATGAGCAGTTCTTC